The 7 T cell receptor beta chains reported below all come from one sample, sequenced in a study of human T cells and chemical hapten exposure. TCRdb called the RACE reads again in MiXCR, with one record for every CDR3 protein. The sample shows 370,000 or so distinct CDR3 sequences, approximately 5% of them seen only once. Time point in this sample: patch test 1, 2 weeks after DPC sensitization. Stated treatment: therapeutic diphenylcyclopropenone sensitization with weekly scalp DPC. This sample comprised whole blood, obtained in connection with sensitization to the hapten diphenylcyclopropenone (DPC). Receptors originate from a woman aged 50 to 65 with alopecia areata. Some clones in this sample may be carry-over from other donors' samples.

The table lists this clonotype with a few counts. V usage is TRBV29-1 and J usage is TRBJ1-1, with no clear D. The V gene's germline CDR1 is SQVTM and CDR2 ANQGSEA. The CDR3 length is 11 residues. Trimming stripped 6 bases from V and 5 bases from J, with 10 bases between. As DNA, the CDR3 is TGCAGCGTCGGACCGAGGACTGAAGCTTTCTTT. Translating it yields CSVGPRTEAFF.

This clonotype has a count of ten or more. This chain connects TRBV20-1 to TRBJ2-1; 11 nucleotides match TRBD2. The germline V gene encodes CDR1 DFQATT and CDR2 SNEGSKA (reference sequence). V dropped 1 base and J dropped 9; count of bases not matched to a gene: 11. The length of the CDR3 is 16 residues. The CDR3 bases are TGCAGTGCTAGAGCCGGGACTAGCGGAATAACAAGTGAGCAGTTCTTC. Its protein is CSARAGTSGITSEQFF.

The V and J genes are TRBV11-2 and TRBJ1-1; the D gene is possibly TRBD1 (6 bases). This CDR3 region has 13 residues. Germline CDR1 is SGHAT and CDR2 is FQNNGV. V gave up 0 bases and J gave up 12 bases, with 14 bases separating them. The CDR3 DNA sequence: TGTGCCAGCAGCTTAGATGGGTACAGGGTTACTTTCTTT. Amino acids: CASSLDGYRVTFF.

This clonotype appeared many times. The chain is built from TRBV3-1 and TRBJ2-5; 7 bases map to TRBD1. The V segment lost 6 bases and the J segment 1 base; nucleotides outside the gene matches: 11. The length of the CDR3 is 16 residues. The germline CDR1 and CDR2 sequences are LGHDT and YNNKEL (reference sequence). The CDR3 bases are TGTGCCAGCAGTCTTAACTATGGGACAGCCCAAGAGACCCAGTACTTC. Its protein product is CASSLNYGTAQETQYF.

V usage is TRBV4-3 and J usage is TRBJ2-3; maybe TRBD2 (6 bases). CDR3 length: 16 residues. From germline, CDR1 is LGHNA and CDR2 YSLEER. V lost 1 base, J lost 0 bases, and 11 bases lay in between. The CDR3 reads CASSQGSAGSTDTQYF. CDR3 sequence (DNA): TGCGCCAGCAGCCAAGGCTCCGCGGGAAGCACAGATACGCAGTATTTT.

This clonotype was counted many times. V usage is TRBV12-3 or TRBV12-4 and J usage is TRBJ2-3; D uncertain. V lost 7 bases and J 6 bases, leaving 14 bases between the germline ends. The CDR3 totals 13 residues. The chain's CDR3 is CASTPTSPDTQYF. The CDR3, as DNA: TGTGCCAGCACCCCGACCAGCCCCGATACGCAGTATTTT.

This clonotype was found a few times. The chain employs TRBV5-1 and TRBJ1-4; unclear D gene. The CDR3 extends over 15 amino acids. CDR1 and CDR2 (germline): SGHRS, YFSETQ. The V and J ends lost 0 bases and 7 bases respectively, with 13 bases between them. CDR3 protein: CASSLAAGRLEKLFF. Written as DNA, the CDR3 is TGCGCCAGCAGCTTGGCCGCGGGGAGGCTTGAAAAACTGTTTTTT.